The 5 T cell receptor beta chains presented below share a single source sample, sequenced in a study of CXCR3-negative and CXCR3-positive naive CD8 T cells. The TRB cDNA libraries were prepared by 5' RACE with UMI labels. Following a re-call of the 5' RACE reads, TCRdb has one entry per CDR3 protein and lacks DNA. The data include some 130,000 distinct CDR3 sequences; the top ten clones carry around 0.5%. Sequenced: naive CXCR3- CD8+ T cells from blood. Subset specified: CD45RO-CCR7+CD27+CD95- naive CD8+ T cells lacking CXCR3 (TNR3-). The receptors shown here come from a human donor in good health. Some clones in this sample may be carry-over from other donors' samples.

The chain employs TRBV18 and TRBJ1-2; TCRdb lists TRBD1, though no DNA is available to test this call. The CDR3 is 12 residues long. Germline assignment: CDR1 KGHSH and CDR2 LQKENI. This CDR3 is CASSEAGVGYTF.

The chain links TRBV14 to TRBJ2-7. The CDR3 has 13 amino acids. Germline CDR1 reads SGHDN; CDR2 reads FVKESK. The CDR3 region is CASRRDAPYEQYF.

This chain connects TRBV10-3 to TRBJ2-7; TCRdb indicates TRBD2, and absent DNA this call remains unverified. Germline V gene lookup returns CDR1 ENHRY and CDR2 SYGVKD. The CDR3 extends over 15 amino acids. The CDR3 loop is CAISEGRPSSYEQYF.

The V call is TRBV27, the J call TRBJ2-3; TCRdb's assignment of TRBD2 cannot be checked, as there is no DNA. CDR1 is MNHEY and CDR2 is SMNVEV in the germline V gene (reference sequence). This CDR3 is 16 amino acids long. The CDR3 loop reads CASSSTSGGFTDTQYF.

The chain employs TRBV27 and TRBJ2-1; without DNA, the TCRdb call of TRBD1 cannot be checked. Germline CDR1 MNHEY, CDR2 SMNVEV (reference sequence). This CDR3 is built from 14 residues. The CDR3 loop reads CASSLFPEYNEQFF.